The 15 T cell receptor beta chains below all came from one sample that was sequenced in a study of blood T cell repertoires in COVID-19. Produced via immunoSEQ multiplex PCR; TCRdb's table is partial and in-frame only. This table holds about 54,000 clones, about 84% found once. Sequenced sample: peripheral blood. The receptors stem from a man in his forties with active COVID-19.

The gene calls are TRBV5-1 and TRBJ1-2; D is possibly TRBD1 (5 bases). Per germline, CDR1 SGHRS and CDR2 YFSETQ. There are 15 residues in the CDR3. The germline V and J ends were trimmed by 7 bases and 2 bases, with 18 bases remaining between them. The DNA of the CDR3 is TGCGCCAGCTCCTCCGCCGGGGGTAGGAACTATGGCTACACCTTC. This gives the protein CASSSAGGRNYGYTF.

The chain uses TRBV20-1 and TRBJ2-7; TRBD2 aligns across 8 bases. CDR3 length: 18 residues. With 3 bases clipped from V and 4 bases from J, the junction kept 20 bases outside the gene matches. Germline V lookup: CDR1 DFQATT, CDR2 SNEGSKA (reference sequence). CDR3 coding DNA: TGCAGTGCTAGTTCGGGACTAGAGGGGATGGGGGGCTTGTACGAGCAGTACTTC. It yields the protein CSASSGLEGMGGLYEQYF.

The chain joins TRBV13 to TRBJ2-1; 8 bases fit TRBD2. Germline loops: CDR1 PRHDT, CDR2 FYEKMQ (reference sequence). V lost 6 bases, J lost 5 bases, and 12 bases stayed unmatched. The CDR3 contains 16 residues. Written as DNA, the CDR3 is TGTGCCAGCAGTTACTCAAGCGGGAGTTCGAACAATGAGCAGTTCTTC. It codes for CASSYSSGSSNNEQFF.

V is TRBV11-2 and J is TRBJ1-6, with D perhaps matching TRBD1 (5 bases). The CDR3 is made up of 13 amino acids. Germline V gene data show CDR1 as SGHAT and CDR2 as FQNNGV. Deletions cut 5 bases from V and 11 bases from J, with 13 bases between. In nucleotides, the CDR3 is TGTGCCAGCAGCCTCAGGGCTTTTCCACCCCTCCACTTT. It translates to CASSLRAFPPLHF.

The CDR3 bases are TGTGCCAGCAGTCATACTAGAAGTGGAACCGGGGAGCTGTTTTTT. As protein: CASSHTRSGTGELFF. The chain carries TRBV6-5 and TRBJ2-2; D is perhaps TRBD2 (5 bases). CDR1 is MNHEY and CDR2 is SVGAGI in the germline V gene. The CDR3 consists of 15 residues. Trimming shortened V by 5 bases and J by 5 bases, and 15 bases separated the two germline ends.

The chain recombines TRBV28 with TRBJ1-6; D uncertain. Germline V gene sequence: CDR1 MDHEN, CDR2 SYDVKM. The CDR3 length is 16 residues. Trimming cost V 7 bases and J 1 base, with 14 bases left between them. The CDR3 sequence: CASTHAAGSYNSPLHF. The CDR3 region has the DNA TGTGCCAGCACCCACGCAGCGGGGTCCTATAATTCACCCCTCCACTTT.

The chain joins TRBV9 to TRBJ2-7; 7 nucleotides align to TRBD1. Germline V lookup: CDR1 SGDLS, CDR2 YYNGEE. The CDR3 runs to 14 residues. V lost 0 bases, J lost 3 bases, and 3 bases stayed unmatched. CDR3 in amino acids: CASSVEGTVYEQYF. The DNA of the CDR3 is TGTGCCAGCAGCGTAGAGGGGACAGTCTACGAGCAGTACTTC.

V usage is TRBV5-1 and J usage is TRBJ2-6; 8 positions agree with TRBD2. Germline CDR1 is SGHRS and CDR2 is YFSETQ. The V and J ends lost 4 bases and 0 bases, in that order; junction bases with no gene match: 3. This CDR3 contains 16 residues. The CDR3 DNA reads TGCGCCAGCAGCCCGGGAGGGGACTCTGGGGCCAACGTCCTGACTTTC. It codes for CASSPGGDSGANVLTF.

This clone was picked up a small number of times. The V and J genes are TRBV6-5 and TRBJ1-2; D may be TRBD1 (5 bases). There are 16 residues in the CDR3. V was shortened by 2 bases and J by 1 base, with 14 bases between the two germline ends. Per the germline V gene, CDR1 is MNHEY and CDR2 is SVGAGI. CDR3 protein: CASSYLAGNYNYGYTF. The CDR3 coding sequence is TGTGCCAGCAGTTACCTGGCAGGGAATTATAACTATGGCTACACCTTC.

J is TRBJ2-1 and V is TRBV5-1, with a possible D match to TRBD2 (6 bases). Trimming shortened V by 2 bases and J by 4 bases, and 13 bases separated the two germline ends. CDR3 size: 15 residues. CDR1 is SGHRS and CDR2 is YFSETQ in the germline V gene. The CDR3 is CASSFALAAYNEQFF. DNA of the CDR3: TGCGCCAGCAGCTTTGCGTTAGCGGCATACAATGAGCAGTTCTTC. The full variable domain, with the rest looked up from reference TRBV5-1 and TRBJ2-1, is KAGVTQTPRYLIKTRGQQVTLSCSPISGHRSVSWYQQTPGQGLQFLFEYFSETQRNKGNFPGRFSGRQFSNSRSEMNVSTLELGDSALYLCASSFALAAYNEQFFGPGTRLTVL.

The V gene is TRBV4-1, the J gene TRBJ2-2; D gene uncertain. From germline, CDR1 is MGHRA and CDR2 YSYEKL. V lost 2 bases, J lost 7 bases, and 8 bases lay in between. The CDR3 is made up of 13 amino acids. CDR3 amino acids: CASSQQNLGELFF. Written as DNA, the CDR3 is TGCGCCAGCAGCCAACAGAATCTCGGGGAGCTGTTTTTT.

Here the CDR3 reads CASSGQGTDTQYF. The CDR3 DNA sequence: TGCGCCAGCTCCGGACAGGGCACAGATACGCAGTATTTT. V gene TRBV10-2 combines with J gene TRBJ2-3; 7 nucleotides line up with TRBD1. The CDR3 runs to 13 residues. V shed 8 bases and J 1 base; nucleotides not matched to a gene: 3. CDR1 WSHSY and CDR2 SAAADI come from the germline V gene.

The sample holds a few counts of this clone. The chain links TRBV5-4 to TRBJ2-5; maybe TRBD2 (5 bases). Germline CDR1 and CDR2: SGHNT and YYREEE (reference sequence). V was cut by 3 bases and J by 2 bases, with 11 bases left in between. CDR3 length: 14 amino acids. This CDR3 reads CASSSIGSQETQYF. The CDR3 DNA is TGTGCCAGCAGCTCTATTGGGAGTCAAGAGACCCAGTACTTC.

This chain's CDR3 is CASSFRDREYEQYF. In nucleotides, the CDR3 is TGTGCCAGCAGCTTCCGGGACAGGGAATACGAGCAGTACTTC. The rearrangement links TRBV7-2 to TRBJ2-7, with TRBD1 identical over 9 bases. The CDR3 spans 14 residues. The ends lost 3 bases at V and 4 bases at J; junction bases unmatched: 4. Germline lookup yields CDR1 SGHTA and CDR2 FQGNSA.

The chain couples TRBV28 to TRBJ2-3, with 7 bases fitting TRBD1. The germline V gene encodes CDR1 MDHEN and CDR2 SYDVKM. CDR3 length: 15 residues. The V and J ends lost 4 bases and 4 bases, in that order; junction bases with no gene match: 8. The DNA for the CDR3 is TGTGCCAGCAGTTCCACAGGGGATATGGCAGATACGCAGTATTTT. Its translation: CASSSTGDMADTQYF.